This T cell receptor beta chain originates from a study of cytomegalovirus exposure and HLA in healthy donors. Study-wide results and limits: HLA alleles showed associations with 15,000 to 20,000 TCR beta sequences in a later analysis, at a 0.05 false discovery rate.

PCR primers comprised 60 Vbeta and 13 Jbeta primers. TCRdb's copy holds only in-frame clones and misses some; the assay was immunoSEQ multiplex PCR. The sample yields 180,000 or so clones, about 9% seen once. Those who donated were healthy bone marrow donors. CDR1 is MNHEY, CDR2 SMNVEV, per germline (reference sequence). J was trimmed by 9 bases and V by 4 bases; bases with no gene match: 14. The CDR3 loop spans 17 amino acids. Comments on this clone: Its target is unknown.

V usage is TRBV27 and J usage is TRBJ2-5; TRBD2 aligns across 13 bases. The sequencing sample was made of PBMCs. The clonotype comes from a woman in her 30s in good health and CMV-seropositive. The CDR3 coding sequence is TGTGCCAGCAGTTCGCGACTAGCGGGAGGCCCAGACGGGGCCCAGTACTTC. This sequence encodes CASSSRLAGGPDGAQYF.